Listed below are T cell receptor beta chains from one sample, sequenced in a study of blood T cell repertoires in COVID-19. Using immunoSEQ multiplex PCR, the repertoire was profiled, and TCRdb retains in-frame clones only, with some absent. The sample yields some 80,000 clones, approximately 88% seen once. The sequencing sample was made of peripheral blood. The receptor set was obtained from a human donor in a cohort sampled during active COVID-19. Both conserved end residues are part of each CDR3.

V | length | CDR3
TRBV29-1 | 14 | CSVESRQSTTEAFF
TRBV4-1 | 13 | CASSQGGSTEAFF
TRBV5-5 | 15 | CASSRTTLSYNEQFF
TRBV29-1 | 14 | CSVDSLEGTDTQYF
TRBV19 | 16 | CATGGQPLSGANVLTF
TRBV11-2 | 15 | CASSFTSGSMAEQFF
TRBV28 | 13 | CASSKTASYEQYF
TRBV5-1 | 14 | CASSLEGLPYEQYF
TRBV5-1 | 15 | CASSFLAGSPSEQYF
TRBV11-2 | 16 | CASSLAAGTDYSPLHF
TRBV6-6 | 12 | CASSYGTYEQYF
TRBV18 | 17 | CASSTVLDPSGLGELFF
TRBV12-5 | 21 | CASGLSRHINSGGPPRYEQYF
TRBV10-3 | 14 | CAISQQGATTEAFF
TRBV30 | 12 | CAWSGIEGEQYF
TRBV30 | 14 | CAWSGGEGRQPQHF
TRBV5-6 | 15 | CASSLAQGTGNTIYF
TRBV6-1 | 17 | CASSERSGGGFYNEQFF
TRBV5-1 | 15 | CASSLVGASGNTIYF
TRBV6-6 | 14 | CASTLRGGFNEQFF
TRBV14 | 16 | CASSQRIGGTLGIQYF
TRBV28 | 14 | CASSPGQGVVKLFF
TRBV6-5 | 13 | CASTPIQNTEAFF
TRBV6-6 | 13 | CASSPDGDEKLFF
TRBV18 | 17 | CASSPTGTGGYNSPLHF
TRBV7-2 | 16 | CASSLAIDRGAFGYTF
TRBV6-6 | 13 | CASRPGGGYEQYF
TRBV5-1 | 15 | CASSEQGKESGEQYF
TRBV19 | 17 | CASIPFPGERGNTEAFF
TRBV5-4 | 14 | CASSVGTANYGYTF
TRBV5-6 | 13 | CASSLAPGTEAFF
TRBV6-1 | 16 | CASSEAFGQGKGGYTF
TRBV2 | 14 | CASSPGTGDYEQYF
TRBV7-9 | 17 | CASSPAGGGLGYNEQFF
TRBV5-1 | 16 | CASSLGAGAGRNEQFF